This T cell receptor (beta chain) was documented in a study of T cell repertoires in cytomegalovirus infection. Regarding this clonotype: Its antigen remains unidentified.

Study-wide points: Adding up the frequency of public TCR beta families identified people who carried CMV plus the relevant HLA.

A single record per CDR3 protein comes from TCRdb applying MiXCR to the reads. The sample lists 360,000 or so distinct CDR3 sequences, just under 35% occurring once. The source is a human donor in good health (CMV status not recorded). Some clones in this sample may be carry-over from other donors' samples. Specimen: cultured PBMCs, collected from culture after CMV antigen stimulation.

This CDR3 reads CASSYVGVPTDTQYF. CDR3 nucleotide sequence: TGTGCCAGCAGTTACGTCGGGGTTCCCACAGATACGCAGTATTTT. The V gene is TRBV6-2 or TRBV6-3, the J gene TRBJ2-3, with D tentatively TRBD2 (5 bases). The germline V gene encodes CDR1 MNHEY and CDR2 SVGEGT. The CDR3 totals 15 residues. V was pared by 2 bases and J by 2 bases, with 11 bases between.